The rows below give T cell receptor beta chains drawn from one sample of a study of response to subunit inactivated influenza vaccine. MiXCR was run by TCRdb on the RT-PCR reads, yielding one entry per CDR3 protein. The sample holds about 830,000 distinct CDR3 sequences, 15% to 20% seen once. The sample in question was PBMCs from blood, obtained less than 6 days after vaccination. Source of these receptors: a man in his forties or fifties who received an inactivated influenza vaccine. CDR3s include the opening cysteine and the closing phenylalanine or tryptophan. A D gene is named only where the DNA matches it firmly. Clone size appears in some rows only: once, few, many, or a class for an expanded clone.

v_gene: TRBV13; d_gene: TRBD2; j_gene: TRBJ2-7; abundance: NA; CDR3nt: TGTGCCAGCAGCCGGACTAGCGTTGAGCAGTACTTC; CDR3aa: CASSRTSVEQYF
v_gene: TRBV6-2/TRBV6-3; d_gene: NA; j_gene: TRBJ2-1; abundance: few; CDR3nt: TGTGCCAGCAGTTACCCCCCTAGTCGTGAGCAGTTCTTC; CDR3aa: CASSYPPSREQFF
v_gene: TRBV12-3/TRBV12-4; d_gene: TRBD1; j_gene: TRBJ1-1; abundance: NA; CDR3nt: TGTGCCAGCAGTTTAGGAGGGGGCAGGGACACTGAAGCTTTCTTT; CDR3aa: CASSLGGGRDTEAFF
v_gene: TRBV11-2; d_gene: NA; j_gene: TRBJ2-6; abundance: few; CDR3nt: TGTGCCAGCAGCTTAGTCAAAGCTGGGGCCAACGTCCTGACTTTC; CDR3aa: CASSLVKAGANVLTF
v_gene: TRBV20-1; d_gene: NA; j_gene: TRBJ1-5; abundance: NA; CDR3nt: TGCAGTGCTTCCCCCCCTGAGGGGGTTCAGCCCCAGCATTTT; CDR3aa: CSASPPEGVQPQHF
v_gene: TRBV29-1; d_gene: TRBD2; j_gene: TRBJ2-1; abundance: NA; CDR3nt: TGCAGCGTTGTTAGCGGGGGTCCCCAGGGAGAGCAGTTCTTC; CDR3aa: CSVVSGGPQGEQFF
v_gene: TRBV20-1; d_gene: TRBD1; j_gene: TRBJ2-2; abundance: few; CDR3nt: TGCAGTGCTAGAGGGACAGGGGGCACCGGGGAGCTGTTTTTT; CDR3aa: CSARGTGGTGELFF
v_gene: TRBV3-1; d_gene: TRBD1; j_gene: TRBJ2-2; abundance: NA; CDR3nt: TGTGCCAGCAGCTACAGGGGCGACGGGGAGCTGTTTTTT; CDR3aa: CASSYRGDGELFF
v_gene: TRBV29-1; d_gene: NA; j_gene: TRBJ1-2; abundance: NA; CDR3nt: TGCAGCGTTGTTGCTTCGGCTTCTCCGGGCTACACCTTC; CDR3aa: CSVVASASPGYTF
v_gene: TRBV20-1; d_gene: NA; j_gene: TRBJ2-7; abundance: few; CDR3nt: TGCAGTGCTAGAGCCCTAGGGGGAGATTACGAGCAGTACTTC; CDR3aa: CSARALGGDYEQYF
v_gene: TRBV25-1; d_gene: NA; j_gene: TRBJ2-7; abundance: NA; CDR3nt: TGTGCCAGCAGTGAAATAAAAACAGGGGAGCAGTACTTC; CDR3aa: CASSEIKTGEQYF
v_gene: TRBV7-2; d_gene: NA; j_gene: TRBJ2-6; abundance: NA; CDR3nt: TGTGCCAGCAGCGCAGGCCTCTCTGGGGCCAACGTCCTGACTTTC; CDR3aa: CASSAGLSGANVLTF
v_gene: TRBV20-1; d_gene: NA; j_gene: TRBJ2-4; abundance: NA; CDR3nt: TGCAGTGCCCCTGGACAAGGCTTAGCCAAAAACATTCAGTACTTC; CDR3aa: CSAPGQGLAKNIQYF
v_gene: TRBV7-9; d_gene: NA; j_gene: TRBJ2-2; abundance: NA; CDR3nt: TGTGCCAGCAGCTTTGACGGGACCCTCAGTGCCGGGGAGCTGTTTTTT; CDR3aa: CASSFDGTLSAGELFF
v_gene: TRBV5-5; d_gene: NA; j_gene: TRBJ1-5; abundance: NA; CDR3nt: TGTGCCAGCAGCTTGTCCAGGTACAATCAGCCCCAGCATTTT; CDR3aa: CASSLSRYNQPQHF
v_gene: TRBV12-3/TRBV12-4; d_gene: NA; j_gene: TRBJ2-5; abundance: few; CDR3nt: TGTGCCAGCAGTTTTAGCGCGCTAGGGGGGCCGGGAGAGACCCAGTACTTC; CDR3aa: CASSFSALGGPGETQYF
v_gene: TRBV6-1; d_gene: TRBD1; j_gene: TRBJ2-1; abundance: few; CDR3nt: TGTGCCAGCAGTCCCCGGACAGGTGTGTACAATGAGCAGTTCTTC; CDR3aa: CASSPRTGVYNEQFF
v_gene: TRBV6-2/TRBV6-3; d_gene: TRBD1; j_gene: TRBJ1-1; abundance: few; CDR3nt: TGTGCCAGCAGTTCCCTGGACAGGGGTGACACTGAAGCTTTCTTT; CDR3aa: CASSSLDRGDTEAFF
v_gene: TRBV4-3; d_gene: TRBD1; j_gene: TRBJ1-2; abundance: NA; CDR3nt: TGCGCCAGCAGCCAAGGATATCGGACAGGGCGTAGCGGCTACACCTTC; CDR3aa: CASSQGYRTGRSGYTF
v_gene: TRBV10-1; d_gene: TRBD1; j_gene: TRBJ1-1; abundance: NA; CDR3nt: TGCGCCAGCGTGACGACAGGGCAGAACACTGAAGCTTTCTTT; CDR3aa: CASVTTGQNTEAFF
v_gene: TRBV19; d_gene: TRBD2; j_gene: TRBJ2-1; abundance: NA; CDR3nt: TGTGCCAGTAGTAACCGGGACTATTATTACAATGAGCAGTTCTTC; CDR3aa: CASSNRDYYYNEQFF
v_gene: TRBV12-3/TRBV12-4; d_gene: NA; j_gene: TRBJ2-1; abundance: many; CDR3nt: TGTGCCATCCGACGTGGCGTGGCCTACAATGAGCAGTTCTTC; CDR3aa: CAIRRGVAYNEQFF
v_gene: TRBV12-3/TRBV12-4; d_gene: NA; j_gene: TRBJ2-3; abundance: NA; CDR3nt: TGTGCCAGCAGCCCCGTAGTCAGCACAGATACGCAGTATTTT; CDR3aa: CASSPVVSTDTQYF
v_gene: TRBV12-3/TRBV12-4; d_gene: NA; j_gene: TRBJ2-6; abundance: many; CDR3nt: TGTGCCAGCAGTTTTGACCCTGGGGCCAACGTCCTGACTTTC; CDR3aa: CASSFDPGANVLTF
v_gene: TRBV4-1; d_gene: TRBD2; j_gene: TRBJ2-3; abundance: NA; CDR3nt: TGCGCCAGCAGCCTAGGACTAGCGGCGGCGGATACGCAGTATTTT; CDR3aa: CASSLGLAAADTQYF
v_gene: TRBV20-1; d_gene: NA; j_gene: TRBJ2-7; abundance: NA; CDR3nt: TGCAGTGCTAGGACTCTTAGGTACGAGCAGTACTTC; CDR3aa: CSARTLRYEQYF
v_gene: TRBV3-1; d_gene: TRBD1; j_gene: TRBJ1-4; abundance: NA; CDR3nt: TGTGCCAGCAGCCAAGAGACAGGGTCTAATGAAAAACTGTTTTTT; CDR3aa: CASSQETGSNEKLFF
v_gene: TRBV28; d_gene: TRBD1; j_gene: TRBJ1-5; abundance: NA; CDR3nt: TGTGCCAGCAGTAGGGGACAGACAGCAAAGCCCCAGCATTTT; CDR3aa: CASSRGQTAKPQHF
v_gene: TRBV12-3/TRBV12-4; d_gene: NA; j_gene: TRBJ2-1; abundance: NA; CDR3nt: TGTGCCAGCAGTTTAGCTGTAGCGCGCAATGAGCAGTTCTTC; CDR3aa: CASSLAVARNEQFF
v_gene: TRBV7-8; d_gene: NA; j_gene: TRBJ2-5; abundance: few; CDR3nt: TGTGCCAGCAGCTTTAGAGACTTCCAAGAGACCCAGTACTTC; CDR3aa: CASSFRDFQETQYF
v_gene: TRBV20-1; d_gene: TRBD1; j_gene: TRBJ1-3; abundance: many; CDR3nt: TGCAGTGCCATAGACCAGGGGGACGGAAACACCATATATTTT; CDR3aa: CSAIDQGDGNTIYF
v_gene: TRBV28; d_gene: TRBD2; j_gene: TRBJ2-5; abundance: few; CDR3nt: TGTGCCAGCAGTTTCCGCTCGCGGGAGGGTCGGACCCAGTACTTC; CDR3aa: CASSFRSREGRTQYF
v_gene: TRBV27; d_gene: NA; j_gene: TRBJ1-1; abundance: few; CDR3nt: NA; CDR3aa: CASSLRRAGVMNTEAFF
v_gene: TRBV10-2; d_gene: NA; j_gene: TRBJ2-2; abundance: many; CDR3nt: TGCGCCAGCAGTGAGACAGGGACCGGGGAGCTGTTTTTT; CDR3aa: CASSETGTGELFF
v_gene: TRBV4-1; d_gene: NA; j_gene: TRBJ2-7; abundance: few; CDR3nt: TGCGCCAGCAGCCAAGCCCAAGCCTACGAGCAGTACTTC; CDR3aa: CASSQAQAYEQYF
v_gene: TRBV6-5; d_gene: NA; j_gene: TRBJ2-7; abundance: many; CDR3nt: TGTGCCAGCAGTTACTTAGATAGGGACGAGCAGTACTTC; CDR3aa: CASSYLDRDEQYF
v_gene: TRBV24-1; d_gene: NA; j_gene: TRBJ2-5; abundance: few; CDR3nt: TGTGCCACCAGTGATTTGGTTAGTGGGACGCAGCAAGAGACCCAGTACTTC; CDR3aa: CATSDLVSGTQQETQYF
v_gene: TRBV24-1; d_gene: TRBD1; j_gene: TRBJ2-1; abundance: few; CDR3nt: TGTGCCACCAGTGATTTCCGGGACAGGGGGGTCAATGAGCAGTTCTTC; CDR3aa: CATSDFRDRGVNEQFF
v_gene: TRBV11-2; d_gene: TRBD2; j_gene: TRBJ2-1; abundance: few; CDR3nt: TGTGCCAGCAGCAACCCCCCCGGACTAGCGGGCCTTTCCTACAATGAGCAGTTCTTC; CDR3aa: CASSNPPGLAGLSYNEQFF
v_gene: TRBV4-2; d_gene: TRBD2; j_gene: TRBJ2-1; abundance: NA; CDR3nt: TGTGCCAGCAGCCAAGTAGTCACTAGCGGGAGCGATGAGCAGTTCTTC; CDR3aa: CASSQVVTSGSDEQFF
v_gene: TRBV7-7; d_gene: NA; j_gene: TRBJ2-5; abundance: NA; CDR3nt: TGTGCTAGCAGCCCACCATCTGGCAAGGGCAAAGAGACCCAGTACTTC; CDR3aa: CASSPPSGKGKETQYF
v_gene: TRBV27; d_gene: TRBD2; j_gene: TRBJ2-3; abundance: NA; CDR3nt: TGTGCCAGCAGTTTATCGGCGACTAGCGGGCAAAGGGGAGATACGCAGTATTTT; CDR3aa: CASSLSATSGQRGDTQYF
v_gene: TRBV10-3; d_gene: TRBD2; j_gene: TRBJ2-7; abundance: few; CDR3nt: TGTGCCATCAGCCGTAGCGGGGGGGCCGATGAGCAGTACTTC; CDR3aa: CAISRSGGADEQYF
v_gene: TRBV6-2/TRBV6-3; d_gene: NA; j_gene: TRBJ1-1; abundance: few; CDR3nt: TGTGCCAGCACGCCGGGCCACACTGAAGCTTTCTTT; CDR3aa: CASTPGHTEAFF
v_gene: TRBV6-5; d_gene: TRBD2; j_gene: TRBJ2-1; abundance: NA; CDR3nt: TGTGCCAGCAGTTCAGACGGGGGGAGCTACAATGAGCAGTTCTTC; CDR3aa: CASSSDGGSYNEQFF
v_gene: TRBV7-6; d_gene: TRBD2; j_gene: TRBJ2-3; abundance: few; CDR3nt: TGTGCCAGCAGCCTAACACTAGCGGGATCTGATACGCAGTATTTT; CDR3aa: CASSLTLAGSDTQYF
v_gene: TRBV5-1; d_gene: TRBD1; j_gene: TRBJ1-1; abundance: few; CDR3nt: TGCGCCAGCAGCAGCACGGGGAAGGGGGCCACTGAAGCTTTCTTT; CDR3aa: CASSSTGKGATEAFF
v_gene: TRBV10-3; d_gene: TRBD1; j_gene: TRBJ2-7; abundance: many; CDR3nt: TGTGCCATCAGGCCTTCGGACAGGGGCTACGAGCAGTACTTC; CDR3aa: CAIRPSDRGYEQYF
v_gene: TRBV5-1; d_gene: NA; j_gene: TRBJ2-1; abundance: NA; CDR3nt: TGCGCCAGCAGCTTGGGACGGGATCACAATGAGCAGTTCTTC; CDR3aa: CASSLGRDHNEQFF
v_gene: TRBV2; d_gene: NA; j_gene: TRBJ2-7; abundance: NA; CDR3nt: TGTGCCAGCAGGTTAGCAGGGAACGAGCAGTACTTC; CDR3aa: CASRLAGNEQYF
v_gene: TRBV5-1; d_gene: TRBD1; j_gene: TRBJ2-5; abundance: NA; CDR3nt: TGCGCCAGCAGCCGGACAGGGGTACTTCGTCAGACCCAGTACTTC; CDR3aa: CASSRTGVLRQTQYF
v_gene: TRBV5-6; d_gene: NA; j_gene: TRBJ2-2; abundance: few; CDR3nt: TGTGCCAGCAGCTTGCAGGGGCGAGTCACCGGGGAGCTGTTTTTT; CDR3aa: CASSLQGRVTGELFF
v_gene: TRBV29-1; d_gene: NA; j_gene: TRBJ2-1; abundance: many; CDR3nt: TGCAGCGTGTCCGGGACCCCCGAGGGCTACAATGAGCAGTTCTTC; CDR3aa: CSVSGTPEGYNEQFF
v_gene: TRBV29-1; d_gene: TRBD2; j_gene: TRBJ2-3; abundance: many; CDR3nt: TGCAGCGTTTCCCGGTCTAGCGGGAGCGCAGATACGCAGTATTTT; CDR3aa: CSVSRSSGSADTQYF
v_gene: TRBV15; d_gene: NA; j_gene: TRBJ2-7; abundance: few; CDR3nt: TGTGCCACCCGTATTCTTTACGGAGACTACGAGCAGTACTTC; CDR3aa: CATRILYGDYEQYF
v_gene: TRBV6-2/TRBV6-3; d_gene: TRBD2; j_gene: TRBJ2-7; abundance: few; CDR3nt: TGTGCCAGCATCTCCGGGGCTAGCGGGAGCGTTAGCTACGAGCAGTACTTC; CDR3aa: CASISGASGSVSYEQYF
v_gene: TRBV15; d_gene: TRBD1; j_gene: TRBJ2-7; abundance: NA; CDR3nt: TGTGCCACCAGCAGAGATTGGAGACAGGGTAGCGAGCAGTACTTC; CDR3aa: CATSRDWRQGSEQYF
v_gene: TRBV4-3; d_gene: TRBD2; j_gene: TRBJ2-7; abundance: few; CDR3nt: TGCGCCAGCAGCCAAGTGGCGGGAGCCTACGAGCAGTACTTC; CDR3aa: CASSQVAGAYEQYF
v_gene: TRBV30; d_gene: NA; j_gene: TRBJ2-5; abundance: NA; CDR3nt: TGTGCCTGGAGTGCCGTTCTTAAGGACGGGAAAGAGACCCAGTACTTC; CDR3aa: CAWSAVLKDGKETQYF